These T cell receptor beta chains were read from a single sample in a study of blood T cell repertoires in COVID-19. Method: immunoSEQ multiplex PCR; TCRdb's copy keeps in-frame clones and lacks some. The sample holds some 42,000 clones, around three quarters seen once. What was sequenced was peripheral blood. All receptors come from an older man with acute or convalescent COVID-19. Each CDR3 is given with its conserved first and last residue. The D gene is left open where the match is weak. Expanded clones get a size class; other rows say once, few or many, or leave the size out.

CDR3 DNA | CDR3 protein | J gene | clone size | V gene | D gene
TGCAGTGCTAGTTTGGGCGGGAATTCACCCCTCCACTTT | CSASLGGNSPLHF | TRBJ1-6 | NA | TRBV20-1 | NA
TGTGCCAGCAGCGTGAGCGGGGGGGCCAGAGAGACCCAGTACTTC | CASSVSGGARETQYF | TRBJ2-5 | once | TRBV9 | TRBD2
TGTGCCAGTAGTATGGAGGGGTTGAACACTGAAGCTTTCTTT | CASSMEGLNTEAFF | TRBJ1-1 | few | TRBV19 | NA
TGTGCCAGCAGTGTACTAGTATCAGGCACCGGGGAGCTGTTTTTT | CASSVLVSGTGELFF | TRBJ2-2 | NA | TRBV2 | NA
TGTGCCAGCAGTTACAGGAGCTCTGGAAACACCATATATTTT | CASSYRSSGNTIYF | TRBJ1-3 | once | TRBV6-5 | NA
TGCGCCAGCAGCCCTCAGGGGCGAACTGAAGCTTTCTTT | CASSPQGRTEAFF | TRBJ1-1 | NA | TRBV5-1 | NA
TGTGCCAGCAGTTTCCCGGGGGTCCAAGAGACCCAGTACTTC | CASSFPGVQETQYF | TRBJ2-5 | once | TRBV6-5 | NA
TGTGCCAGCAGCTCCGAGCGGGGCACAGATACGCAGTATTTT | CASSSERGTDTQYF | TRBJ2-3 | NA | TRBV11-2 | NA
TGCGCCAGCAGCCGGGGTGCTAGCGGGGGCTACAATGAGCAGTTCTTC | CASSRGASGGYNEQFF | TRBJ2-1 | NA | TRBV4-1 | TRBD2
TGTGCCAGCAGCTTAGGGCAGGGGAACACTGAAGCTTTCTTT | CASSLGQGNTEAFF | TRBJ1-1 | NA | TRBV7-9 | NA
TGTGCCAGTAGTCCCCGGACAGCTATTTATGGCTACACCTTC | CASSPRTAIYGYTF | TRBJ1-2 | NA | TRBV19 | NA
TGTGCCAGCAGCCGAGCGATGGGACAGGGGAACACTGAAGCTTTCTTT | CASSRAMGQGNTEAFF | TRBJ1-1 | few | TRBV3-1/TRBV3-2 | TRBD1
TGTGCCAGCAGCGTAGTAGGGGATTCACCCCTCCACTTT | CASSVVGDSPLHF | TRBJ1-6 | NA | TRBV9 | NA
TGTGCCAGCTCACCACCCGGGACTAGCGGCTACGAGCAGTACTTC | CASSPPGTSGYEQYF | TRBJ2-7 | NA | TRBV18 | TRBD2
TGTGCCAGTACGCAGGGGATGGGGACTAATGAAAAACTGTTTTTT | CASTQGMGTNEKLFF | TRBJ1-4 | NA | TRBV19 | NA
TGCGCCAGCAGGGAGGGACAGGGGTTGCAAGAGACCCAGTACTTC | CASREGQGLQETQYF | TRBJ2-5 | NA | TRBV10-1 | TRBD1
TGTGCCAGCAGCCGCGGAGGGTTGGTGCCCCAGCATTTT | CASSRGGLVPQHF | TRBJ1-5 | once | TRBV5-4 | NA
TGTGCCAGCAGCCACGGACAGAGCACAGATACGCAGTATTTT | CASSHGQSTDTQYF | TRBJ2-3 | NA | TRBV11-3 | NA
TGTGCCAGTAGTACGGGACTGGGAGTCTACAATGAGCAGTTCTTC | CASSTGLGVYNEQFF | TRBJ2-1 | NA | TRBV19 | NA
TGTGCCAGCAGTTATAGCGGGGGGGCCCCCGGGGAGCTGTTTTTT | CASSYSGGAPGELFF | TRBJ2-2 | NA | TRBV6-5 | TRBD2
TGTGCCAGCAGTACAGGGGGCGGGGGTGGGGACGAGCAGTACTTC | CASSTGGGGGDEQYF | TRBJ2-7 | NA | TRBV7-2 | TRBD1
TGTGCCAGCAGGGGATGGGGGGACCGCAATCAGCCCCAGCATTTT | CASRGWGDRNQPQHF | TRBJ1-5 | NA | TRBV2 | NA